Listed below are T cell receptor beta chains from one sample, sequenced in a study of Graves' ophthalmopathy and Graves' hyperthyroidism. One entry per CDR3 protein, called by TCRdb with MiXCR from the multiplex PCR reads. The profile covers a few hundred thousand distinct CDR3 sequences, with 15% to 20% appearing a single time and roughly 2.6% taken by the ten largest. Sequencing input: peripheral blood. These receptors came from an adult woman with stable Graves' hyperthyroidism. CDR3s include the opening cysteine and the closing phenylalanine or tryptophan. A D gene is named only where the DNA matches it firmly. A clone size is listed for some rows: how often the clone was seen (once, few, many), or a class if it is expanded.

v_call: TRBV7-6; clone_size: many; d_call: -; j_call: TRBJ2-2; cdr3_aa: CASSPEGANTGELFF; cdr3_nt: TGTGCCAGCAGCCCCGAGGGCGCGAACACCGGGGAGCTGTTTTTT
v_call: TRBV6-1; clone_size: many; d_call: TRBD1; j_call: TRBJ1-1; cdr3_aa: CASTHSGTAWPEAFF; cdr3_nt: TGTGCCAGCACCCACTCCGGGACAGCATGGCCTGAAGCTTTCTTT
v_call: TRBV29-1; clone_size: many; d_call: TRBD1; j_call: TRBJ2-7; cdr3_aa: CSIWTGEGSYEQYF; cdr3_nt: TGCAGCATCTGGACAGGGGAGGGCTCCTACGAGCAGTACTTC
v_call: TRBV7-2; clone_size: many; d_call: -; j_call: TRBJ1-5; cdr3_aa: CASSLGGVVSNQPQHF; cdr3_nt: TGTGCCAGCAGCTTAGGAGGGGTTGTTAGCAATCAGCCCCAGCATTTT
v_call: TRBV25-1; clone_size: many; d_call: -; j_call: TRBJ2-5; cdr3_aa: CASASGWVEETQYF; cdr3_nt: TGTGCCAGCGCCTCAGGATGGGTAGAAGAGACCCAGTACTTC
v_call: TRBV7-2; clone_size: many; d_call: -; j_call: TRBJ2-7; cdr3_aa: CASSLAPGRDYEQYF; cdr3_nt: TGTGCCAGCAGCTTAGCTCCGGGACGGGACTACGAGCAGTACTTC
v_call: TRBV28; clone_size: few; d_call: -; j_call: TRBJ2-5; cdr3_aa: CASSSPAGRMTQETQYF; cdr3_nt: TGTGCCAGCAGTTCCCCAGCGGGCCGTATGACCCAAGAGACCCAGTACTTC
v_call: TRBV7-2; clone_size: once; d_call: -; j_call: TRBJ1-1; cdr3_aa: CASSHLAGATEAFF; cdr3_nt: TGTGCCAGCAGCCACTTAGCTGGGGCGACTGAAGCTTTCTTT
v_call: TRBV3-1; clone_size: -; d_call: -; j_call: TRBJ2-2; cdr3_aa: CASSQEGRNTGELFF; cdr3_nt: TGTGCCAGCAGCCAAGAGGGCCGGAACACCGGGGAGCTGTTTTTT
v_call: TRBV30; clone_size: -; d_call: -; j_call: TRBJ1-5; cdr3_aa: CAWIGSNQPQHF; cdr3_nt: TGTGCCTGGATTGGGAGCAATCAGCCCCAGCATTTT
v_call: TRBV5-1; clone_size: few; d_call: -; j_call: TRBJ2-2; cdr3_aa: CASSWGDRNTGELFF; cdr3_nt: TGCGCCAGCAGCTGGGGGGACAGGAACACCGGGGAGCTGTTTTTT
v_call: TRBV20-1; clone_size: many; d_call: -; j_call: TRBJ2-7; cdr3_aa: CSARAGGAYEQYF; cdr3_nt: TGCAGTGCTAGAGCAGGCGGGGCTTACGAGCAGTACTTC
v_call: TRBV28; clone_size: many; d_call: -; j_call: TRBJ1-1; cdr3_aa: CASSFEYTVNTEAFF; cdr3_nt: TGTGCCAGCAGTTTCGAATATACGGTGAACACTGAAGCTTTCTTT
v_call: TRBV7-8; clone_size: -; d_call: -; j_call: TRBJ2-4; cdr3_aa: CASSSASGTWRYF; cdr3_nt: TGTGCCAGCAGCTCCGCTTCCGGGACATGGAGGTACTTC
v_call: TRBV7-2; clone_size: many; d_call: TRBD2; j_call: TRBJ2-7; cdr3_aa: CASRAGLAGSYEQYF; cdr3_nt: TGTGCCAGCAGAGCGGGGCTAGCGGGTTCCTACGAGCAGTACTTC
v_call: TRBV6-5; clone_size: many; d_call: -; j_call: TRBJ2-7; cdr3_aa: CASSYSKGYNEQYF; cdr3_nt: TGTGCCAGCAGTTACTCGAAGGGCTACAACGAGCAGTACTTC
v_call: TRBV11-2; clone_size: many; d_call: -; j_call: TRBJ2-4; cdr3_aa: CASRSISRETKNIQYF; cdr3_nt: TGTGCCAGCAGGTCTATTTCCCGCGAGACCAAAAACATTCAGTACTTC
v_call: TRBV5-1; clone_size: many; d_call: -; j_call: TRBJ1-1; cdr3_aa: CASSLGGRAFF; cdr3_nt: TGCGCCAGCAGCTTAGGAGGGAGAGCTTTCTTT
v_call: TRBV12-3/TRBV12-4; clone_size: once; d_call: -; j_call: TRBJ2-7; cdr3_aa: CASSQAGRVDREQYF; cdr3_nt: TGTGCCAGCAGTCAAGCGGGCAGGGTGGATCGGGAGCAGTACTTC
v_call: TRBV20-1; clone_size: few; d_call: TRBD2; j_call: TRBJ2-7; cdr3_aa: CSSSGRASGEQYF; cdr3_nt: TGCAGCAGTAGCGGGAGGGCCTCGGGGGAGCAGTACTTC
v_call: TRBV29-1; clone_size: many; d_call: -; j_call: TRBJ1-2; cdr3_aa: CSVVRQGSNYGYTF; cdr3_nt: TGCAGCGTTGTCCGTCAGGGTTCTAACTATGGCTACACCTTC
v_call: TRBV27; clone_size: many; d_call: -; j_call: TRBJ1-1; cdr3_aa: CASSTGYGDTEAFF; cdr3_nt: TGTGCCAGCAGTACCGGGTACGGGGATACTGAAGCTTTCTTT
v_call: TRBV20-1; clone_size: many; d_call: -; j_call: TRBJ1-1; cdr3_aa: CSAREKGFDTEAFF; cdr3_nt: TGCAGTGCTAGAGAAAAGGGATTTGACACTGAAGCTTTCTTT
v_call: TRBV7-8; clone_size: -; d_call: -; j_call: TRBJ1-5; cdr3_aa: CASSFSRASNQPQHF; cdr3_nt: TGTGCCAGCAGCTTCTCCCGAGCCTCCAATCAGCCCCAGCATTTT
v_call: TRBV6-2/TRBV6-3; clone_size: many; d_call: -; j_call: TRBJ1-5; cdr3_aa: CASSLSPTGQPQHF; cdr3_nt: TGTGCCAGCAGTTTGAGCCCTACGGGGCAGCCCCAGCATTTT
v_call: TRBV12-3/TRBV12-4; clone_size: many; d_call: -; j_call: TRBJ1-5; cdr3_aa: CASSLDDSNQPQHF; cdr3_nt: TGTGCCAGCAGTTTGGACGATAGCAATCAGCCCCAGCATTTT
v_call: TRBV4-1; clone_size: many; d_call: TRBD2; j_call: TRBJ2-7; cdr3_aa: CASSQQDSGSSYEQYF; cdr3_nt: TGCGCCAGCAGCCAGCAAGATAGCGGGAGTTCTTACGAGCAGTACTTC
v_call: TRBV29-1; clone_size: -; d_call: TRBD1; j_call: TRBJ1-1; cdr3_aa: CSATGQGGTEAFF; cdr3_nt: TGCAGCGCAACCGGACAGGGGGGCACTGAAGCTTTCTTT
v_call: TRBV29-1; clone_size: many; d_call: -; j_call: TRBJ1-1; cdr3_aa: CSVIGGLNTEAFF; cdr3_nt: TGCAGCGTAATTGGAGGGTTGAACACTGAAGCTTTCTTT